This TCR beta chain appears in the sequencing data of a study of T-cell memory formation after mild COVID-19. Each CDR3 protein is one row after TCRdb ran MiXCR on the 5' RACE reads. Among some 280,000 distinct CDR3 sequences listed, 15% to 20% were seen once. This clonotype was seen a handful of times. As yet, its antigen is unknown. The study's findings and limits: There was a balanced CD4/CD8 profile in clones contracting day 15 to 85, and later expanders leaned CD4+. Largely, contracting CD4+ clones fell within CM and EM, and contracting CD8+ clones within EMRA.

The CDR3 is made up of 14 amino acids. After removal of 5 bases from V and 6 bases from J, the junction contained 6 bases not matched to a gene. The receptor was derived from a man between 18 and 29 years old who had mild COVID-19 (a few samples of this study predate the infection). Cell type and time point are not known. The rearrangement joins TRBV12-3 or TRBV12-4 to TRBJ1-4; 7 bases match TRBD1. Sequenced sample: PBMCs or a T cell subset sorted from them (not recorded which). DNA of the CDR3: TGTGCCAGCAGTCGACAGGGAGGGGATGAAAAACTGTTTTTT. It encodes CASSRQGGDEKLFF.